These 25 T cell receptor beta chains originate from one sample sequenced in a study of T cells in localized non-small cell lung cancer. Sequenced by immunoSEQ multiplex PCR; TCRdb stores in-frame clones only, minus some. Of 90,000 to 100,000 clones listed, roughly 90% are singletons. Sequencing was performed on PBMCs, taken before any cancer treatment. All receptors derive from a woman between 40 and 69 years old with stage II squamous cell lung carcinoma.

This chain links TRBV27 with TRBJ1-1, with D tentatively TRBD1 (5 bases). V lost 6 bases and J 6 bases, leaving 14 bases between the germline ends. Germline lookup yields CDR1 MNHEY and CDR2 SMNVEV (reference sequence). The CDR3 extends over 13 amino acids. Written as DNA, the CDR3 is TGTGCCAGCAGCCTCTGGGGGGACTCTGAAGCTTTCTTT. Its translation: CASSLWGDSEAFF.

V and J are TRBV18 and TRBJ1-5; the match to TRBD1 covers 7 bases. With 6 bases clipped from V and 3 bases from J, the junction kept 14 bases outside the gene matches. Germline V CDR1 and CDR2: KGHSH, LQKENI. CDR3 size: 17 residues. The CDR3 region has the DNA TGTGCCAGCTCCCAGAACTCCTATGGGACAGACAATCAGCCCCAGCATTTT. This codes for CASSQNSYGTDNQPQHF.

The chain uses TRBV5-1 and TRBJ1-1; D call uncertain. Looked up from germline, CDR1 is SGHRS and CDR2 is YFSETQ. Trimming shortened V by 2 bases and J by 3 bases, and 11 bases separated the two germline ends. The CDR3 consists of 14 residues. In nucleotides, the CDR3 is TGCGCCAGCAGCTTCGGACTTATAGACACTGAAGCTTTCTTT. Amino acid sequence: CASSFGLIDTEAFF.

The V gene is TRBV5-1, the J gene TRBJ1-1; 9 bases fit TRBD1. Trimming cost V 3 bases and J 11 bases; bases outside gene matches: 11. This CDR3 region has 14 residues. The germline V gene encodes CDR1 SGHRS and CDR2 YFSETQ. The CDR3 DNA follows: TGCGCCAGCAGCTCCCTCCCGGGACAGGGTGTGGCTTTCTTT. Translated: CASSSLPGQGVAFF.

V gene TRBV7-9 combines with J gene TRBJ1-2, with D possibly matching TRBD1 (6 bases). The ends were cut back, 1 base at V and 4 bases at J, with 22 bases in the middle. The CDR3 extends over 18 amino acids. Germline V gives CDR1 SEHNR, CDR2 FQNEAQ (reference sequence). The CDR3 DNA is TGTGCCAGCAGCTTAGTGAAAGGGGGTCAAACAGGGATCTATGGCTACACCTTC. Translated: CASSLVKGGQTGIYGYTF.

The table lists this clone with a few counts. The chain recombines TRBV5-4 with TRBJ2-5; a possible D gene is TRBD1 (5 bases). Trimming stripped 0 bases from V and 5 bases from J, with 11 bases between. The CDR3 is made up of 14 amino acids. Per germline, CDR1 SGHNT and CDR2 YYREEE (reference sequence). CDR3 sequence (DNA): TGTGCCAGCAGCTTGGCAGGTGGGGCTGAGACCCAGTACTTC. Translation gives CASSLAGGAETQYF.

The V call is TRBV13, the J call TRBJ2-1; 11 positions agree with TRBD2. The CDR3 has 17 residues. J gave up 5 bases and V 0 bases, and 6 bases lay outside the gene matches. CDR1 PRHDT and CDR2 FYEKMQ come from the germline V gene (reference sequence). The CDR3 protein is CASSLGVSGRVHNEQFF. The CDR3 DNA reads as TGTGCCAGCAGCTTAGGAGTTAGCGGGAGGGTCCACAATGAGCAGTTCTTC.

This clone was observed a handful of times. The rearrangement joins TRBV19 to TRBJ1-5; tentatively, D is TRBD1 (5 bases). The CDR3 covers 14 residues. V lost 5 bases to trimming and J lost 4 bases, with 12 bases between them. The germline gives CDR1 LNHDA, CDR2 SQIVND (reference sequence). CDR3 sequence reads: CASSVQGRNQPQHF. The CDR3 DNA follows: TGTGCCAGTAGTGTTCAGGGTCGGAATCAGCCCCAGCATTTT.

The chain carries TRBV5-5 and TRBJ1-3; tentative D call: TRBD1 (5 bases). This CDR3 region has 13 residues. Germline V gives CDR1 SGHKS, CDR2 YYEKEE (reference sequence). The ends were cut back, 0 bases at V and 9 bases at J, with 10 bases in the middle. The CDR3 loop reads CASSLEHRGTIYF. CDR3 sequence (DNA): TGTGCCAGCAGCTTGGAACATAGGGGCACCATATATTTT.

The chain uses TRBV5-4 and TRBJ2-2; maybe TRBD2 (7 bases). Germline CDR1 and CDR2: SGHNT and YYREEE (reference sequence). The length of the CDR3 is 16 residues. V lost 4 bases to trimming and J lost 5 bases, with 18 bases between them. As DNA, the CDR3 is TGTGCCAGCAGCCGTGGGGGGGCTCGTGGGACCGGGGAGCTGTTTTTT. Translated: CASSRGGARGTGELFF.

For the CDR3, the DNA is TGTGCCAGCAGTGGGGGAGGCCCAGTCAATGAGCAGTTCTTC. Translating it yields CASSGGGPVNEQFF. The chain joins TRBV25-1 to TRBJ2-1, with D tentatively TRBD2 (6 bases). V dropped 4 bases and J dropped 6 bases, with 13 bases sitting between them. Looked up from germline, CDR1 is MGHDK and CDR2 is SYGVNS. There are 14 residues in the CDR3.

V usage is TRBV6-1 and J usage is TRBJ2-7, with TRBD1 matching 7 bases. Trimming removed 4 bases from V and 3 bases from J; junction bases left unmatched: 3. This CDR3 spans 13 amino acids. In germline, CDR1 is MNHNS, CDR2 SASEGT. The CDR3 loop is CASSVGTVYEQYF. CDR3 nucleotides: TGTGCCAGCAGTGTAGGGACAGTCTACGAGCAGTACTTC.

This chain links TRBV7-9 with TRBJ2-7; D possibly corresponds to TRBD2 (6 bases). V lost 4 bases, J lost 0 bases, and 19 bases lay in between. CDR3 size: 17 residues. Germline CDR1 is SEHNR and CDR2 is FQNEAQ (reference sequence). CDR3 nucleotide sequence: TGTGCCAGCAGCTCCCATCCGGGGGACCTCTCCTCCTACGAGCAGTACTTC. It translates to CASSSHPGDLSSYEQYF.

The chain has TRBV28 and TRBJ2-7; D unclear. The CDR3 has 14 residues. V gave up 6 bases and J gave up 2 bases, with 14 bases separating them. Germline V gives CDR1 MDHEN, CDR2 SYDVKM. This CDR3 is CASSPSGPPYEQYF. DNA of the CDR3: TGTGCCAGCAGCCCGTCAGGACCCCCCTACGAGCAGTACTTC.

The chain is built from TRBV6-4 and TRBJ1-2, with a possible D match to TRBD1 (5 bases). The germline V gene has CDR1 MRHNA and CDR2 SNTAGT. The CDR3 length is 13 residues. Trimming removed 0 bases at V and 8 bases at J, with 10 bases between. The CDR3 DNA is TGTGCCAGCAGTGACTCAAGGGCAGGGGGCTACACCTTC. Protein sequence: CASSDSRAGGYTF.

This CDR3 is CASSLEETQYF. The CDR3 DNA is TGTGCCAGCAGCTTGGAGGAGACCCAGTACTTC. The chain uses TRBV5-8 and TRBJ2-5; no definite D call. The CDR3 runs to 11 residues. Germline lookup yields CDR1 SGHTS and CDR2 YDEGEE. Deletions cut 0 bases from V and 5 bases from J, with 2 bases between.

The rearrangement links TRBV5-1 to TRBJ1-4, with 7 bases aligning to TRBD1. V shed 4 bases, J shed 0 bases, and the junction held 6 bases outside the gene matches. This CDR3 contains 16 residues. Per the germline V gene, CDR1 is SGHRS and CDR2 is YFSETQ. Here the CDR3 DNA reads TGCGCCAGCAGCGGCCTGGGGACAGCAACTAATGAAAAACTGTTTTTT. Amino acid sequence: CASSGLGTATNEKLFF.

V and J are TRBV11-2 and TRBJ1-2; no firm D call. Germline loops: CDR1 SGHAT, CDR2 FQNNGV. Trimming cost V 4 bases and J 8 bases, with 17 bases left between them. The CDR3 extends over 14 amino acids. CDR3 amino acids: CASSSRGSLKGYTF. CDR3 bases: TGTGCCAGCAGCTCGCGCGGGTCCCTAAAGGGCTACACCTTC.

The CDR3 region is CASGRTGGYNEQFF. DNA of the CDR3: TGTGCCAGCGGAAGGACAGGGGGCTACAATGAGCAGTTCTTC. The rearrangement links TRBV6-6 to TRBJ2-1; 10 bases fit TRBD1. Germline lookup yields CDR1 MNHNY and CDR2 SVGAGI (reference sequence). The CDR3 runs 14 residues. J was trimmed by 3 bases and V by 8 bases; bases with no gene match: 4.

The rearrangement links TRBV19 to TRBJ1-5, with a possible D match to TRBD1 (5 bases). There are 15 residues in the CDR3. Germline assignment: CDR1 LNHDA and CDR2 SQIVND (reference sequence). V dropped 2 bases and J dropped 8 bases, with 16 bases sitting between them. CDR3 DNA: TGTGCCAGTAGTATACTGCAGGGAACGTTGGAGCCCCAGCATTTT. Its translation: CASSILQGTLEPQHF.

The chain's CDR3 is CASSQALAPGELFF. CDR3 nucleotide sequence: TGCGCCAGCAGCCAAGCGCTAGCGCCCGGGGAGCTGTTTTTT. The chain links TRBV4-1 to TRBJ2-2, with a tentative D call TRBD2 (6 bases). This CDR3 is 14 amino acids long. Deletions cut 1 base from V and 6 bases from J, with 9 bases between. Per germline, CDR1 MGHRA and CDR2 YSYEKL.

This chain connects TRBV6-6 to TRBJ1-3, with D possibly being TRBD1 (5 bases). V dropped 11 bases and J dropped 0 bases, with 14 bases sitting between them. Germline assignment: CDR1 MNHNY and CDR2 SVGAGI (reference sequence). This CDR3 is built from 14 residues. DNA for the CDR3: TGTGCCGGTAAACAGGCGAACTCTGGAAACACCATATATTTT. It yields the protein CAGKQANSGNTIYF.

This clone was recorded only once. The rearrangement links TRBV6-6 to TRBJ1-5, with D perhaps TRBD1 (6 bases). V lost 5 bases and J 4 bases, leaving 12 bases between the germline ends. The CDR3 runs 14 residues. Germline assignment: CDR1 MNHNY and CDR2 SVGAGI (reference sequence). CDR3 DNA: TGTGCCAGCAGTGGGAGACAGGAGAATCAGCCCCAGCATTTT. This translates into CASSGRQENQPQHF.

The V and J genes are TRBV25-1 and TRBJ2-1; possibly TRBD1 or TRBD2 for D (5 bases each). Germline lookup yields CDR1 MGHDK and CDR2 SYGVNS. V was clipped by 6 bases and J by 0 bases, with 15 bases between them. This CDR3 is built from 16 residues. The CDR3 DNA sequence: TGTGCCAGCAGCCGGGGACGGCCGAGCTCCTACAATGAGCAGTTCTTC. Translation: CASSRGRPSSYNEQFF.

The V and J genes are TRBV2 and TRBJ2-1; 7 bases map to TRBD1. Germline CDR1 reads SNHLY; CDR2 reads FYNNEI. This CDR3 is 14 amino acids long. Trimming at V came to 6 bases and at J to 9 bases, leaving 11 bases not matched to a gene. Written as DNA, the CDR3 is TGTGCCAGCAGGAAAGGGGGCCCGACTCCTGAGCAGTTCTTC. Its protein is CASRKGGPTPEQFF.